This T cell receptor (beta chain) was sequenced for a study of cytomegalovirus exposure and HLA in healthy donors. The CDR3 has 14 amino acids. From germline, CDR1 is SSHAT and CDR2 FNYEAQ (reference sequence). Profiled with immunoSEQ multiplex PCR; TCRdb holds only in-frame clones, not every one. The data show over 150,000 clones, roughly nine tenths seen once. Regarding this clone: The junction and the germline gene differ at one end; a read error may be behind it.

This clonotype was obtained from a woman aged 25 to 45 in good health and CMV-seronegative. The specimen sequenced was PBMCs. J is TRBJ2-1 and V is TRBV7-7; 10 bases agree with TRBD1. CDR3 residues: CASSPGQGLGEQFF. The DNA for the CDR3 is TGTGCTAGCAGCCCGGGACAGGGGTTGGGAGAGCAGTTCTTC.